This T cell receptor (beta chain) was sequenced during a study of neurological immune-mediated disorders. General study results and limits: Whereas HTLV-1-associated myelopathy showed the most TCR clonal expansion, multiple sclerosis showed the least, with levels below those of healthy controls. Private repertoires in all groups were suggested, as expanded clones shared no CDR3 amino acid sequences across subjects.

Synthesis of cDNA used 5'RACE (with 10-nucleotide random UMIs). TCRdb reprocessed the 5' RACE reads with MiXCR, giving one entry per CDR3 protein. The table records some 37,000 distinct CDR3 sequences, 10% of them present only once. Germline trimming cut 1 base from V and 1 base from J; bases unmatched to any gene: 3. The CDR3 is 17 amino acids. Germline V CDR1 and CDR2: SGHRS, YFSETQ. Many counts were recorded for this clonotype. What it binds is not known. The chain joins TRBV5-1 to TRBJ2-1, with 12 positions matching TRBD2. Sequencing input: PBMCs. The TCR originated in a woman aged 30 to 39 with HTLV-1-associated myelopathy (HAM/TSP). The CDR3 nucleotides read TGCGCCAGCAGCTTGAATCTAGCGGGGGGGTCCTACAATGAGCAGTTCTTC. This gives the protein CASSLNLAGGSYNEQFF.